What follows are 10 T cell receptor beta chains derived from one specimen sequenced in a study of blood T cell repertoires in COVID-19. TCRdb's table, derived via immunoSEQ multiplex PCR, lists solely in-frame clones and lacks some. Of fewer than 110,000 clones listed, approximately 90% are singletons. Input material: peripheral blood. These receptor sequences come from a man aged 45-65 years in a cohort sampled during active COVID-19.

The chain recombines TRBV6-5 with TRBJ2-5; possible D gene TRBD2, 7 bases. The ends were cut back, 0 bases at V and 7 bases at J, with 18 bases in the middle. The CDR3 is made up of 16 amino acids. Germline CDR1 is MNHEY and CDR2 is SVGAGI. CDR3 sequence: CASSYSFGGQSWTQYF. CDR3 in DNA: TGTGCCAGCAGTTACTCGTTCGGGGGGCAATCTTGGACCCAGTACTTC.

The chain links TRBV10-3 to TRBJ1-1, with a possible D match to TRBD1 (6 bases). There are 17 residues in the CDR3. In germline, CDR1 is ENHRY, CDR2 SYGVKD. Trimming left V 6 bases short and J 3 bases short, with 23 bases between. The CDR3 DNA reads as TGTGCCATCAGGCAGTTTTCTGGGGGCTTAAGACACACTGAAGCTTTCTTT. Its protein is CAIRQFSGGLRHTEAFF.

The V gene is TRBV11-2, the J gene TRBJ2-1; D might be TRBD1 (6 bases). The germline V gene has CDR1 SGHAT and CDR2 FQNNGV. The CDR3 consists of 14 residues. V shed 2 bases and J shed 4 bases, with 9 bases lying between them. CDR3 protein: CASSLRQGYNEQFF. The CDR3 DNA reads TGTGCCAGCAGCTTACGCCAGGGGTACAATGAGCAGTTCTTC.

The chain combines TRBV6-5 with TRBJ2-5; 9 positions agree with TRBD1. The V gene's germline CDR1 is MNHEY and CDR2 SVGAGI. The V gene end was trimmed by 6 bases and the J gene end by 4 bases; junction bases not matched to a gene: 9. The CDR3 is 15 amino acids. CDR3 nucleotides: TGTGCCAGCAGACTAAACAGGGGGCCGCTAGAGACCCAGTACTTC. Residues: CASRLNRGPLETQYF.

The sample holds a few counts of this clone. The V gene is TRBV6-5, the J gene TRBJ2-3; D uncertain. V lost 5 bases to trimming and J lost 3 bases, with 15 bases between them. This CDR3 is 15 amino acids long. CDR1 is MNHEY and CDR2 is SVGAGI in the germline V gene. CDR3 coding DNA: TGTGCCAGCAGTCCCCCCAGTCTTGGTACAGATACGCAGTATTTT. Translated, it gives CASSPPSLGTDTQYF.

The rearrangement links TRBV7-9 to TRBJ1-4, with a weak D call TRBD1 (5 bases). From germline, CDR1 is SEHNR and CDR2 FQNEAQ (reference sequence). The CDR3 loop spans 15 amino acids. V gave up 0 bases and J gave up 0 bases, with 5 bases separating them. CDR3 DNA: TGTGCCAGCAGCTTAGCAGGGGCAACTAATGAAAAACTGTTTTTT. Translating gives CASSLAGATNEKLFF.

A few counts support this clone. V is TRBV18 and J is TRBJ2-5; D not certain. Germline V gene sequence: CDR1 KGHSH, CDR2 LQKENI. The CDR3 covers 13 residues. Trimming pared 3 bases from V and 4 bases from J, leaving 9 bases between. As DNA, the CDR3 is TGTGCCAGCTCACCGTCTCAGGCAGAGACCCAGTACTTC. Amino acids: CASSPSQAETQYF.

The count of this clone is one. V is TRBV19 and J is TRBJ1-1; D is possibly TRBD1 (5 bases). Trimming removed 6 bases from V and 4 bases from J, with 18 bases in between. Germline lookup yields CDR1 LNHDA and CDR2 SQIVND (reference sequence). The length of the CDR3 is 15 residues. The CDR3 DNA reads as TGTGCCAGTAGGAATCCTGGGGCAGCGGGCACTGAAGCTTTCTTT. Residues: CASRNPGAAGTEAFF.

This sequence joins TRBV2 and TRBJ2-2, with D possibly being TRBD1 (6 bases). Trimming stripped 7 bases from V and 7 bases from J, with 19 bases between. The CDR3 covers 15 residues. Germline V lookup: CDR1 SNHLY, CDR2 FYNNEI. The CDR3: CASTAGTLPSGELFF. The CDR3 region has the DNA TGTGCCAGCACGGCCGGGACACTTCCTAGCGGGGAGCTGTTTTTT.

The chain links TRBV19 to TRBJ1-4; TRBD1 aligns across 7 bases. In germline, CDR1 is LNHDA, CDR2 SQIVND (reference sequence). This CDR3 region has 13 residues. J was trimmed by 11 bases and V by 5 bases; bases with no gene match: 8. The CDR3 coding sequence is TGTGCCAGTAGTCAAGGACAGGCAGGCAAACTGTTTTTT. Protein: CASSQGQAGKLFF.